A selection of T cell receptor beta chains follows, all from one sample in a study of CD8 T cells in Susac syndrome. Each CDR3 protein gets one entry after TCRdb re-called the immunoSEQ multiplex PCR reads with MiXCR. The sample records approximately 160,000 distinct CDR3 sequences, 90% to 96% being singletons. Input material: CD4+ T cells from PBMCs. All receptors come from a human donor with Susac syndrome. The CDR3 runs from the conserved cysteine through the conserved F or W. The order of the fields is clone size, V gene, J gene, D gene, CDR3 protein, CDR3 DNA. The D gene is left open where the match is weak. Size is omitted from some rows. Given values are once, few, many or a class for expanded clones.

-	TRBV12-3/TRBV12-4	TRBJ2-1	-	CASSFSFRVNEQFF	TGTGCCAGCAGTTTTAGCTTCAGGGTCAATGAGCAGTTCTTC
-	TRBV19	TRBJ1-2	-	CASRTYDGYTF	TGTGCCAGTAGGACGTACGATGGCTACACCTTC
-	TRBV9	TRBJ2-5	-	CASSAKQGLPEETQYF	TGTGCCAGCAGCGCAAAACAGGGCCTCCCTGAAGAGACCCAGTACTTC
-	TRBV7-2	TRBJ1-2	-	CASSLPVGAGYTF	TGTGCCAGCAGCCTGCCGGTGGGGGCTGGCTACACCTTC
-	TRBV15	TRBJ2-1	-	CATSPPGGRYNEQFF	TGTGCCACCAGCCCACCCGGGGGCCGGTACAATGAGCAGTTCTTC
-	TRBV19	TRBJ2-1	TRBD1	CASSTTGVSYNEQFF	TGTGCCAGTAGTACGACAGGGGTATCGTACAATGAGCAGTTCTTC
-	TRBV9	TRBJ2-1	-	CASSSRTTYNEQFF	TGTGCCAGCAGCTCACGGACGACCTACAATGAGCAGTTCTTC
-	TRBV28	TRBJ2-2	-	CASSFLGPNTGELFF	TGTGCCAGCAGTTTCCTTGGGCCTAACACCGGGGAGCTGTTTTTT
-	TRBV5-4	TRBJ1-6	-	CASSFTGNSPLHF	TGTGCCAGCAGCTTTACGGGGAACTCACCCCTCCACTTT
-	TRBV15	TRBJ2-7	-	CATSARDRSSYEQYF	TGTGCCACCAGCGCCCGGGACCGGAGCTCCTACGAGCAGTACTTC
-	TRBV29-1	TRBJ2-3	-	CSVEPGGSTDTQYF	TGCAGCGTTGAGCCCGGGGGTAGCACAGATACGCAGTATTTT
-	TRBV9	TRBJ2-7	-	CASSSVGAVSEQYF	TGTGCCAGCAGCTCCGTGGGGGCCGTCAGCGAGCAGTACTTC
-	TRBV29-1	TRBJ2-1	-	CSVLTLLSSYNEQFF	TGCAGCGTTTTAACTCTCCTGAGCTCCTACAATGAGCAGTTCTTC
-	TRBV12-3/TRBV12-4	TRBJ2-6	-	CASRVESSGANVLTF	TGTGCCAGCAGGGTCGAGAGCTCTGGGGCCAACGTCCTGACTTTC
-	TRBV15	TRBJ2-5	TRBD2	CATSRETSGQETQYF	TGTGCCACCAGCAGAGAAACTAGCGGCCAAGAGACCCAGTACTTC
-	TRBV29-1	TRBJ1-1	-	CSVDWGNTEAFF	TGCAGCGTTGACTGGGGGAACACTGAAGCTTTCTTT
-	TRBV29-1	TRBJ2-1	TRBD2	CSVAKLAGVAYNEQFF	TGCAGCGTTGCTAAGCTAGCGGGGGTGGCCTACAATGAGCAGTTCTTC
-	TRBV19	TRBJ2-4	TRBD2	CASQGTSDKNIQYF	TGTGCCAGCCAAGGGACTAGCGACAAAAACATTCAGTACTTC
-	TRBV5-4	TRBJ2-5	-	CASSLAQLETQYF	TGTGCCAGCAGCTTGGCCCAGTTAGAGACCCAGTACTTC
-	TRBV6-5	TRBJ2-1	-	CASSYSSLTANEQFF	TGTGCCAGCAGTTACTCGAGTCTAACTGCGAATGAGCAGTTCTTC
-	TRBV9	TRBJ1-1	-	CASSVQTDTLNTEAFF	TGTGCCAGCAGCGTTCAGACAGACACATTGAACACTGAAGCTTTCTTT
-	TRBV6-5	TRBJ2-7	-	CASSYARGSSEQYF	TGTGCCAGCAGTTACGCGAGGGGCTCCTCCGAGCAGTACTTC
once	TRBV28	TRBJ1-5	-	CASSLMNQPQHF	TGTGCCAGCAGTCTTATGAATCAGCCCCAGCATTTT
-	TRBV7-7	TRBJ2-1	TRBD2	CASSFGTSGVNEQFF	TGTGCTAGCAGCTTCGGGACTAGTGGGGTCAATGAGCAGTTCTTC
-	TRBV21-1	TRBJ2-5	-	CASSKYLRCRETQYF	TGTGCCAGCAGCAAATATCTTAGGTGCCGAGAGACCCAGTACTTC
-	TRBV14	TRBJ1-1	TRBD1	CASSQIPVVTGDHTEAFF	TGTGCCAGCAGCCAAATTCCGGTCGTAACAGGGGACCACACTGAAGCTTTCTTT
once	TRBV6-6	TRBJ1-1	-	CASSSAPNTEAFF	TGTGCCAGCAGTTCCGCTCCGAACACTGAAGCTTTCTTT
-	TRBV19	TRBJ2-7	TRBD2	CASSVGTSGSAYEQYF	TGTGCCAGTAGTGTCGGGACTAGCGGGAGTGCCTACGAGCAGTACTTC
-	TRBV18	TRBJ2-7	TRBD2	CASSPGLAGEQYF	TGTGCCAGCTCGCCGGGACTAGCGGGGGAGCAGTACTTC
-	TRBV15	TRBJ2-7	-	CATSRDRTSLNYEQYF	TGTGCCACCAGCAGAGATAGAACTAGCCTTAACTACGAGCAGTACTTC
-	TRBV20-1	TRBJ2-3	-	CSAVGGGADTQYF	TGCAGTGCCGTGGGAGGAGGGGCAGATACGCAGTATTTT
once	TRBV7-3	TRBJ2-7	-	CASISRGDSYEQYF	TGTGCCAGCATCTCGAGGGGGGATTCCTACGAGCAGTACTTC